This TCR beta chain emerged from a study of regulatory T cells in long-lasting Graves disease. Notes on the study in general: The TCR repertoire of persistent Graves' patients was less diverse than that of newly diagnosed ones.

With iRepertoire HTBI primers and Arm-PCR of CDR3 regions, TCR beta libraries were built. MiXCR, run by TCRdb on the multiplex PCR reads, gives a single entry per CDR3 protein. The sample records about 530,000 distinct CDR3 sequences, 16% being singletons. This clonotype was observed many times. The antigen remains undetermined. Described time point: newly diagnosed GD, antithyroid drugs for less than 3 months. PBMC-extracted RNA yielded the TCR library. Germline CDR1 reads SGDLS; CDR2 reads YYNGEE. The CDR3 is 13 amino acids. Trimming pared 3 bases from V and 5 bases from J, leaving 9 bases between. This sample was also put to use in a study of T cells in Graves' hyperthyroidism and ophthalmopathy. This second report adds: Used for diagnoses were clinical symptoms, serum thyroxine and TRAb, thyroid ultrasound and orbital computed tomography.

The chain has TRBV9 and TRBJ2-1; TRBD1 or TRBD2 may be the D gene (5 bases each). The sequences come from peripheral blood mononuclear cells (PBMCs), collected at new diagnosis, from a patient treated with antithyroid drugs. The TCR sequence derives from a woman aged 35-60 years with Graves disease. The CDR3 region is CASSGDGHNEQFF. CDR3 bases: TGTGCCAGCAGCGGGGACGGCCACAATGAGCAGTTCTTC.